A selection of T cell receptor beta chains follows, all from one sample in a study of response to subunit inactivated influenza vaccine. In TCRdb, the RT-PCR reads were re-called with MiXCR into one record per CDR3 protein. Seen here are a few hundred thousand distinct CDR3 sequences, 20% to 25% observed once, and the top ten hold about 10%. This material consisted of PBMCs from blood, taken 21 months after vaccination. The receptors derive from a man aged 50 to 75 who received an inactivated influenza vaccine. The CDR3 runs from the conserved cysteine through the conserved F or W. The order of the fields is D gene, clone size, V gene, J gene, CDR3 protein, CDR3 DNA. A D gene is named only where the DNA matches it firmly. Not all rows give a size; the values are once, few, many and, for expanded clones, a class.

.	few	TRBV20-1	TRBJ2-7	CSASGPLYYEQYF	TGCAGTGCTAGCGGCCCCTTGTACTACGAGCAGTACTTC
TRBD1	.	TRBV10-3	TRBJ2-7	CAISGDRGFLVGSNEQYF	TGTGCCATCAGTGGGGACAGGGGATTTCTTGTGGGCTCCAACGAGCAGTACTTC
.	few	TRBV5-6	TRBJ2-5	CASSSGTKETQYF	TGTGCCAGCAGCTCCGGGACCAAAGAGACCCAGTACTTC
.	few	TRBV19	TRBJ1-4	CASSMEGTTNEKLFF	TGTGCCAGTAGTATGGAAGGGACAACTAATGAAAAACTGTTTTTT
.	few	TRBV7-2	TRBJ2-7	CASSEKYEQYF	TGTGCCAGCAGCGAAAAGTACGAGCAGTACTTC
.	few	TRBV5-4	TRBJ1-1	CASGGATNTEAFF	TGTGCCAGCGGGGGGGCAACCAACACTGAAGCTTTCTTT
TRBD1	.	TRBV6-6	TRBJ1-1	CASRTPTGSEAFF	TGTGCCAGCAGAACGCCGACAGGGTCTGAAGCTTTCTTT
.	few	TRBV20-1	TRBJ1-1	CSARLRQSNTEAFF	TGCAGTGCTAGATTGAGACAGTCGAACACTGAAGCTTTCTTT
TRBD1	.	TRBV12-3/TRBV12-4	TRBJ2-4	CASSLLDRGIQYF	TGTGCCAGCAGTCTATTGGACAGGGGAATTCAGTACTTC
.	.	TRBV20-1	TRBJ1-4	CSALRPASDEKLFF	TGCAGTGCCCTCCGTCCCGCGTCGGATGAAAAACTGTTTTTT
TRBD2	.	TRBV4-2	TRBJ2-1	CASSKAGGQDNEQFF	TGTGCCAGCAGCAAAGCGGGGGGGCAGGACAATGAGCAGTTCTTC
TRBD2	.	TRBV20-1	TRBJ2-3	CSAFSGRVADTQYF	TGCAGTGCTTTCAGCGGGAGGGTGGCAGATACGCAGTATTTT